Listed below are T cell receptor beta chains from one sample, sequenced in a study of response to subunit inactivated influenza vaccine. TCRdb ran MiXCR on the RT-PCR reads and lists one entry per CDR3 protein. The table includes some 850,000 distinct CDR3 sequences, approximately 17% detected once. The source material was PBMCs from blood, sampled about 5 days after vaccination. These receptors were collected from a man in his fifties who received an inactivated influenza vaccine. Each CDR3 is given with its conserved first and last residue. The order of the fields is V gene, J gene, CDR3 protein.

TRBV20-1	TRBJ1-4	CSARSTANEKLFF
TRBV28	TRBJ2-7	CASSDTLLGQYF
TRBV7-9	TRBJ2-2	CASSLLAGITGELFF
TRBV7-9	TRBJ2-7	CASSPGTIGREQYF
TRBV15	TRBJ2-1	CATSSRLAADNEQFF
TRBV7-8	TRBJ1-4	CASSLFLGQGNNEKLFF
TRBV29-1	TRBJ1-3	CTGTSGNTIYF
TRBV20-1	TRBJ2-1	CSASRSSSYNEQFF
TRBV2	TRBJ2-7	CASSESAPGYEQYF
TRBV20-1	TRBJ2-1	CSARLGVARYNEQFF
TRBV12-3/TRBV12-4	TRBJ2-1	CASRSAGGYYEQFF
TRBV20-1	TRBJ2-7	CSARDNSRYEQYF
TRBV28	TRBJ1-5	CASSSYVSQPQHF
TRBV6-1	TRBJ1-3	CASSVSVTSGNTIYF
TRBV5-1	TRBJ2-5	CASSLGTLAGTETQYF
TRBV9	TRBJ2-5	CASSKLVGEAETQYF
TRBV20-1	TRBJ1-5	CSARDMRGRNQPQHF
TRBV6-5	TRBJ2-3	CASSYYRKGDTQYF
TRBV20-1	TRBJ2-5	CSAPDTTLRETQYF
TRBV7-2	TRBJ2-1	CASRRKGEGEQFF
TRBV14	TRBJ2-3	CASSQHRGTDTQYF
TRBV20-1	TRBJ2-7	CSARGLGGAYEQYF
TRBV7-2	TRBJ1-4	CASSAREKLFF
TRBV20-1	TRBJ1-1	CSGATRGTEAFF
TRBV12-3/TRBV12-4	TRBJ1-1	CASRTLRSKLSNTEAFF
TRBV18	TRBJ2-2	CGSSPPRDGLVANTGELFF